This TCR beta chain emerged from a study of cytomegalovirus exposure and HLA in healthy donors. The PCR was carried out with 60 Vbeta primers and 13 Jbeta primers. Assay used: immunoSEQ multiplex PCR; TCRdb lists only in-frame clones, some missing. The sample shows roughly 100,000 clones, more than 65% of them seen only once. The CDR3 is 13 residues long. The V and J ends lost 1 base and 3 bases respectively, with 8 bases between them. CDR1 is SGHRS and CDR2 is YFSETQ in the germline V gene. About this clone: What it binds is unknown.

General study results and limits: A list of approximately 160 TCR beta chains associated with cytomegalovirus was given.

This clonotype was sampled from a woman aged 50 to 60 in good health and CMV-seropositive. The gene calls are TRBV5-1 and TRBJ2-7; perhaps TRBD1 as D (5 bases). The sequenced material came from PBMCs. The CDR3 DNA is TGCGCCAGCAGCTTGAGACAGTTCTACGAGCAGTACTTC. Translating gives CASSLRQFYEQYF.